These T cell receptor beta chains were read from a single sample in a study of blood T cell repertoires in COVID-19. Profiled with immunoSEQ multiplex PCR; TCRdb holds only in-frame clones, not every one. Of about 50,000 clones listed, about four fifths are singletons. Sequenced sample: peripheral blood. These receptors were collected from a man between 60 and 70 years old with acute or convalescent COVID-19. Each CDR3 is given with its conserved first and last residue. The D gene is left open where the match is weak. The size entry is marked missing in some rows and otherwise reads once, few, many or a size class.

CDR3 protein: CASSPPDRGGRNTEAFF; CDR3 DNA: TGTGCCAGCTCACCACCTGACAGGGGAGGTAGGAACACTGAAGCTTTCTTT; V gene: TRBV18; clone size: few; D gene: TRBD1; CDR3 length: 17; J gene: TRBJ1-1
CDR3 protein: CSVGTGQYNSPLHF; CDR3 DNA: TGCAGCGTAGGGACAGGGCAATATAATTCACCCCTCCACTTT; V gene: TRBV29-1; clone size: .; D gene: TRBD1; CDR3 length: 14; J gene: TRBJ1-6
CDR3 protein: CASSGGQLNTEAFF; CDR3 DNA: TGCGCCAGCAGCGGGGGACAGTTGAACACTGAAGCTTTCTTT; V gene: TRBV5-1; clone size: .; D gene: TRBD1; CDR3 length: 14; J gene: TRBJ1-1
CDR3 protein: CASSLWSGGDNTGELFF; CDR3 DNA: TGTGCCAGCAGCTTATGGTCAGGAGGGGACAACACCGGGGAGCTGTTTTTT; V gene: TRBV5-8; clone size: .; D gene: .; CDR3 length: 17; J gene: TRBJ2-2
CDR3 protein: CASSASGQGITEAFF; CDR3 DNA: TGTGCCAGCAGCGCTTCGGGACAGGGGATCACTGAAGCTTTCTTT; V gene: TRBV9; clone size: .; D gene: TRBD1; CDR3 length: 15; J gene: TRBJ1-1
CDR3 protein: CASSSREVTGALGEQYF; CDR3 DNA: TGCGCCAGCAGCTCCCGGGAAGTGACAGGGGCGCTAGGCGAGCAGTACTTC; V gene: TRBV5-1; clone size: .; D gene: TRBD1; CDR3 length: 17; J gene: TRBJ2-7
CDR3 protein: CASSTGQGGVTDTQYF; CDR3 DNA: TGTGCCAGCAGCACGGGACAGGGAGGGGTCACAGATACGCAGTATTTT; V gene: TRBV11-1; clone size: .; D gene: TRBD1; CDR3 length: 16; J gene: TRBJ2-3
CDR3 protein: CASSPLRLAVEQYF; CDR3 DNA: TGTGCCAGCAGCCCCCTTCGACTAGCGGTCGAGCAGTACTTC; V gene: TRBV5-6; clone size: .; D gene: TRBD2; CDR3 length: 14; J gene: TRBJ2-7
CDR3 protein: CATSDLPSGVGNEQFF; CDR3 DNA: TGTGCCACCAGTGATTTGCCCAGCGGGGTTGGCAATGAGCAGTTCTTC; V gene: TRBV24-1; clone size: .; D gene: TRBD2; CDR3 length: 16; J gene: TRBJ2-1
CDR3 protein: CASTGGQGVSYEQYF; CDR3 DNA: TGTGCCAGTACCGGGGGACAGGGGGTAAGCTACGAGCAGTACTTC; V gene: TRBV19; clone size: .; D gene: TRBD1; CDR3 length: 15; J gene: TRBJ2-7
CDR3 protein: CASSVWSRDNEKLFF; CDR3 DNA: TGTGCCAGCAGTGTCTGGTCGAGAGATAATGAAAAACTGTTTTTT; V gene: TRBV2; clone size: .; D gene: .; CDR3 length: 15; J gene: TRBJ1-4
CDR3 protein: CASSLEEAGGATYGYTF; CDR3 DNA: TGTGCCAGCAGCTTAGAGGAGGCAGGAGGAGCGACCTATGGCTACACCTTC; V gene: TRBV7-8; clone size: .; D gene: .; CDR3 length: 17; J gene: TRBJ1-2
CDR3 protein: CASSPFLGLTNYGYTF; CDR3 DNA: TGTGCCAGCAGTCCCTTTTTGGGCCTAACTAACTATGGCTACACCTTC; V gene: TRBV7-2; clone size: .; D gene: .; CDR3 length: 16; J gene: TRBJ1-2
CDR3 protein: CASSFMRDQEAFF; CDR3 DNA: TGTGCCAGCAGCTTTATGCGGGACCAAGAAGCTTTCTTT; V gene: TRBV7-2; clone size: few; D gene: .; CDR3 length: 13; J gene: TRBJ1-1
CDR3 protein: CASSRRGGDQPQHF; CDR3 DNA: TGTGCCAGCAGCCGGAGGGGGGGCGATCAGCCCCAGCATTTT; V gene: TRBV5-6; clone size: .; D gene: .; CDR3 length: 14; J gene: TRBJ1-5
CDR3 protein: CASSILRTEKNGYTF; CDR3 DNA: TGCGCCAGCAGCATATTAAGGACTGAAAAAAATGGCTACACCTTC; V gene: TRBV5-1; clone size: .; D gene: .; CDR3 length: 15; J gene: TRBJ1-2
CDR3 protein: CASSQDRNRGQSGELFF; CDR3 DNA: TGTGCCAGCAGCCAAGATCGGAACAGGGGGCAATCCGGGGAGCTGTTTTTT; V gene: TRBV4-2; clone size: .; D gene: TRBD1; CDR3 length: 17; J gene: TRBJ2-2
CDR3 protein: CASSGSGGGHTGELFF; CDR3 DNA: TGTGCCAGCAGCGGTAGCGGGGGGGGGCACACCGGGGAGCTGTTTTTT; V gene: TRBV9; clone size: few; D gene: TRBD2; CDR3 length: 16; J gene: TRBJ2-2
CDR3 protein: CASSAARGGMNTGELFF; CDR3 DNA: TGTGCCAGCAGCGCAGCTCGCGGGGGGATGAACACCGGGGAGCTGTTTTTT; V gene: TRBV9; clone size: .; D gene: TRBD2; CDR3 length: 17; J gene: TRBJ2-2
CDR3 protein: CASSLIASTDTQYF; CDR3 DNA: TGTGCCAGCAGCCTAATTGCTAGCACAGATACGCAGTATTTT; V gene: TRBV7-9; clone size: .; D gene: .; CDR3 length: 14; J gene: TRBJ2-3
CDR3 protein: CATTGGPNQETQYF; CDR3 DNA: TGCGCCACCACGGGGGGACCGAACCAAGAGACCCAGTACTTC; V gene: TRBV5-1; clone size: .; D gene: TRBD2; CDR3 length: 14; J gene: TRBJ2-5
CDR3 protein: CASSSTNQTGAYGYTF; CDR3 DNA: TGTGCCAGCAGCTCAACCAACCAAACAGGGGCCTATGGCTACACCTTC; V gene: TRBV11-2; clone size: .; D gene: TRBD1; CDR3 length: 16; J gene: TRBJ1-2
CDR3 protein: CATSDAGVLPNQPQHF; CDR3 DNA: TGTGCCACCAGTGATGCAGGGGTCCTTCCCAATCAGCCCCAGCATTTT; V gene: TRBV24-1; clone size: few; D gene: .; CDR3 length: 16; J gene: TRBJ1-5
CDR3 protein: CASSVGATNTGELFF; CDR3 DNA: TGCGCCAGCAGCGTGGGGGCTACGAACACCGGGGAGCTGTTTTTT; V gene: TRBV5-1; clone size: .; D gene: .; CDR3 length: 15; J gene: TRBJ2-2
CDR3 protein: CASSQRQEQYF; CDR3 DNA: TGTGCCAGCAGCCAAAGACAGGAGCAGTACTTC; V gene: TRBV3-1/TRBV3-2; clone size: .; D gene: .; CDR3 length: 11; J gene: TRBJ2-7
CDR3 protein: CASSIFGTEAFF; CDR3 DNA: TGTGCCAGCAGCATTTTCGGCACTGAAGCTTTCTTT; V gene: TRBV7-2; clone size: .; D gene: .; CDR3 length: 12; J gene: TRBJ1-1